A single sample is the source of the 11 T cell receptor beta chains below, sequenced in a study of T-cell memory formation after mild COVID-19. TCRdb reprocessed the 5' RACE reads via MiXCR and lists one record per CDR3 protein. The data contain around 250,000 distinct CDR3 sequences, 15% of them seen just once; the ten biggest clones take up 2.1%. Material for sequencing was PBMCs or a T cell subset sorted from them (not recorded which). The receptor set was obtained from an adult woman who had mild COVID-19 (a few samples of this study predate the infection). Cell type and time point are not known.

This clonotype was seen a handful of times. The chain couples TRBV7-2 to TRBJ2-7, with a tentative D call TRBD2 (5 bases). Germline V gene sequence: CDR1 SGHTA, CDR2 FQGNSA. V dropped 5 bases and J dropped 3 bases, with 17 bases sitting between them. This CDR3 comprises 15 residues. The CDR3 nucleotides read TGTGCCAGCAGCAGAGCCGGGATTCGTAACTACGAGCAGTACTTC. Translating it yields CASSRAGIRNYEQYF.

DNA for the CDR3: TGTGCCAGCAGCTTAGGTTGGGGGGGGCGAGCTCAGCCCCAGCATTTT. Amino acids: CASSLGWGGRAQPQHF. This chain uses TRBV7-9 with TRBJ1-5, with a possible D match to TRBD1 (6 bases). This CDR3 is 16 amino acids long. The V end was cut by 1 base, the J end by 6 bases, with 16 bases between. Germline CDR1 and CDR2: SEHNR and FQNEAQ (reference sequence).

The CDR3 sequence is CSARDKASRSYGYTF. The CDR3 DNA reads TGCAGTGCTAGAGATAAAGCTTCACGGAGCTATGGCTACACCTTC. The rearrangement uses TRBV20-1 and TRBJ1-2, with D uncertain. Trimming removed 0 bases at V and 4 bases at J, with 15 bases between. The CDR3 is 15 residues long. Germline CDR1 is DFQATT and CDR2 is SNEGSKA (reference sequence).

This clonotype was seen a handful of times. The CDR3 sequence is CASSSGQGGNTEAFF. The CDR3 nucleotides read TGTGCCAGCAGTAGTGGACAGGGCGGGAACACTGAAGCTTTCTTT. This chain uses TRBV12-3 or TRBV12-4 with TRBJ1-1, with 8 bases that match TRBD1. The length of the CDR3 is 15 residues. The ends lost 5 bases at V and 1 base at J; junction bases unmatched: 6.

This chain connects TRBV6-2 or TRBV6-3 to TRBJ1-1; D remains ambiguous. The CDR3 runs 13 residues. Germline V CDR1 and CDR2: MNHEY, SVGEGT. Trimming cost V 7 bases and J 5 bases, with 14 bases left between them. The CDR3 is CASTLKWGTEAFF. The CDR3 bases are TGTGCCAGCACCCTTAAGTGGGGAACTGAAGCTTTCTTT.

The rearrangement links TRBV5-1 to TRBJ2-5; D is unresolved. The CDR3 consists of 13 residues. Germline CDR1 is SGHRS and CDR2 is YFSETQ. Trimming stripped 3 bases from V and 4 bases from J, with 10 bases between. DNA of the CDR3: TGCGCCAGCAGCTCCCGGTCAGTAGAGACCCAGTACTTC. Amino acid sequence: CASSSRSVETQYF.

This clonotype was recorded a few times. The chain uses TRBV27 and TRBJ2-1; 8 positions match TRBD2. CDR1 and CDR2 from the germline V gene are MNHEY and SMNVEV (reference sequence). This CDR3 comprises 14 residues. V gave up 10 bases and J gave up 7 bases; unmatched junction bases: 12. The CDR3 DNA reads TGTGCCACACAAGGGTCGGGAGGGCCAAATGAGCAGTTCTTC. It specifies CATQGSGGPNEQFF.

There are a few counts of this clonotype. The rearrangement joins TRBV11-2 to TRBJ2-1; 15 bases map to TRBD2. The length of the CDR3 is 16 residues. The germline CDR1 and CDR2 sequences are SGHAT and FQNNGV. V dropped 6 bases and J dropped 7; count of bases not matched to a gene: 7. The CDR3 protein is CASRGLAGGPSNEQFF. The CDR3, as DNA: TGTGCCAGCAGAGGACTAGCGGGAGGGCCGTCGAATGAGCAGTTCTTC.

The J gene is TRBJ1-5, the V gene TRBV20-1, with D possibly TRBD1 on 5 matching bases. Germline-derived CDR1 and CDR2 are DFQATT and SNEGSKA (reference sequence). The CDR3 runs 14 residues. The V end lost 5 bases, the J end lost 4 bases, and 15 bases lay between the germline ends. The CDR3 DNA reads as TGCAGTGCTCAAAAGCGGGGCAGGAATCAGCCCCAGCATTTT. This encodes CSAQKRGRNQPQHF.

The chain links TRBV18 to TRBJ1-2, with 8 nucleotides matching TRBD1. V lost 3 bases to trimming and J lost 4 bases; unmatched junction nucleotides: 10. The CDR3 runs to 16 residues. In germline, CDR1 is KGHSH, CDR2 LQKENI. In nucleotides, the CDR3 is TGTGCCAGCTCACCGAAGGCAGGGGGCGGTGGCTATGGCTACACCTTC. Amino acid sequence: CASSPKAGGGGYGYTF.

This clonotype was detected only a few times. The CDR3 spells CASSFRGTGELFF. The DNA of the CDR3 is TGCGCCAGCAGCTTTAGGGGAACCGGGGAGCTGTTTTTT. This chain links TRBV5-1 with TRBJ2-2, with a tentative D call TRBD1 (5 bases). The CDR3 consists of 13 residues. The V end lost 2 bases, the J end lost 5 bases, and 7 bases lay between the germline ends. Germline CDR1 is SGHRS and CDR2 is YFSETQ.